This entry is about one TCR beta chain. This PCR relied on a set of 60 Vbeta primers and 13 Jbeta primers. Sequenced by immunoSEQ multiplex PCR; TCRdb stores in-frame clones only, minus some. The data show 120,000 or so clones, approximately 87% seen once. The CDR3 runs to 16 residues. V trimming: 2 bases; J trimming: 4 bases; junction bases outside the gene matches: 6. CDR1 SGHTA and CDR2 FQGNSA come from the germline V gene. This specimen comes from a study of cytomegalovirus exposure and HLA in healthy donors. The chain employs TRBV7-2 and TRBJ2-2, with 8 bases aligning to TRBD1. Material: PBMCs. This receptor was identified in a young man in good health and CMV-seropositive. The CDR3 DNA reads as TGTGCCAGCAGCTTATCCCAGGGGGCCGGCACCGGGGAGCTGTTTTTT. As protein: CASSLSQGAGTGELFF.